The 17 T cell receptor beta chains below come from one sample, sequenced in a study of blood T cell repertoires in COVID-19. TCRdb's table, derived via immunoSEQ multiplex PCR, lists solely in-frame clones and lacks some. The sample carries 220,000 or so clones, 80% to 85% recorded once. The sample consisted of peripheral blood. The receptors come from a man aged 30-40 years with active or convalescent COVID-19.

V gene TRBV28 combines with J gene TRBJ2-2, with D unresolved. V was trimmed by 6 bases and J by 5 bases, leaving 10 bases between them. The CDR3 spans 13 residues. Germline CDR1 is MDHEN and CDR2 is SYDVKM. The CDR3 DNA follows: TGTGCCAGCAGCAAGATCAGTACCGGGGAGCTGTTTTTT. It is translated as CASSKISTGELFF.

The chain links TRBV3-1 (or the pseudogene TRBV3-2) to TRBJ2-4, with D tentatively TRBD2 (5 bases). CDR1 and CDR2 (germline): LGHDT, YNNKEL (reference sequence). The germline V and J ends were trimmed by 0 bases and 0 bases, with 9 bases remaining between them. The CDR3 is 16 amino acids. As DNA, the CDR3 is TGTGCCAGCAGCCAAGATCCCGGGGTAGCCAAAAACATTCAGTACTTC. This codes for CASSQDPGVAKNIQYF.

This sequence joins TRBV6-5 and TRBJ1-5; D gene ambiguous. The ends were cut back, 3 bases at V and 2 bases at J, with 8 bases in the middle. The CDR3 runs 14 residues. The germline CDR1 and CDR2 sequences are MNHEY and SVGAGI. Written as DNA, the CDR3 is TGTGCCAGCAGTTATGAGTTTGGCAATCAGCCCCAGCATTTT. Translation: CASSYEFGNQPQHF.

The chain carries TRBV11-2 and TRBJ2-5, with 12 bases fitting TRBD2. This CDR3 comprises 16 residues. CDR1 and CDR2 (germline): SGHAT, FQNNGV. J lost 5 bases, V lost 0 bases, and 4 bases had no gene match. This chain's CDR3 is CASSLERLAGVETQYF. CDR3 coding DNA: TGTGCCAGCAGCTTAGAGCGACTAGCGGGAGTCGAGACCCAGTACTTC. The full variable domain, in which reference TRBV11-2 and TRBJ2-5 provide the parts outside the CDR3, is EAGVAQSPRYKIIEKRQSVAFWCNPISGHATLYWYQQILGQGPKLLIQFQNNGVVDDSQLPKDRFSAERLKGVDSTLKIQPAKLEDSAVYLCASSLERLAGVETQYFGPGTRLLVL.

This rearrangement joins TRBV4-3 to TRBJ2-3; TRBD2 agrees at 8 bases. Trimming took 1 base from V and 3 from J; bases not matched to a gene: 3. CDR1 LGHNA and CDR2 YSLEER come from the germline V gene. The CDR3 length is 15 residues. The CDR3 protein is CASSQGTGGTDTQYF. CDR3 bases: TGCGCCAGCAGCCAAGGGACGGGGGGGACAGATACGCAGTATTTT.

The chain recombines TRBV6-4 with TRBJ2-1, with TRBD2 as a possible D gene (6 bases). Per the germline V gene, CDR1 is MRHNA and CDR2 is SNTAGT. The length of the CDR3 is 15 residues. With 0 bases removed from V and 0 bases from J, the gap between germline ends came to 6 bases. CDR3 in DNA: TGTGCCAGCAGTGACTCCGGGAGCTCCTACAATGAGCAGTTCTTC. This sequence encodes CASSDSGSSYNEQFF.

The chain recombines TRBV28 with TRBJ1-1; no firm D call. Germline V gene lookup returns CDR1 MDHEN and CDR2 SYDVKM. CDR3 length: 15 residues. The ends were cut back, 3 bases at V and 0 bases at J, with 11 bases in the middle. In DNA, the CDR3 is TGTGCCAGCAGTTTTCCGGGTTCCATGAACACTGAAGCTTTCTTT. The encoded protein is CASSFPGSMNTEAFF.

This chain uses TRBV19 with TRBJ2-7; D possibly corresponds to TRBD2 (7 bases). There are 13 residues in the CDR3. Germline CDR1 is LNHDA and CDR2 is SQIVND (reference sequence). Deletions cut 4 bases from V and 4 bases from J, with 11 bases between. DNA for the CDR3: TGTGCCAGTAGTAGCCGGGGGGCGTACGAGCAGTACTTC. It encodes CASSSRGAYEQYF.

V gene TRBV19 combines with J gene TRBJ1-5; D is perhaps TRBD1 (6 bases). V was pared by 6 bases and J by 6 bases, with 15 bases between. Germline CDR1 reads LNHDA; CDR2 reads SQIVND (reference sequence). The CDR3 sequence is 14 residues long. CDR3 sequence (DNA): TGTGCCAGTAGCCTATTGGGACAAGGTCAGCCCCAGCATTTT. Translation gives CASSLLGQGQPQHF. Using reference TRBV19 and TRBJ1-5 for the parts outside the CDR3, the full variable domain is DGGITQSPKYLFRKEGQNVTLSCEQNLNHDAMYWYRQDPGQGLRLIYYSQIVNDFQKGDIAEGYSVSREKKESFPLTVTSAQKNPTAFYLCASSLLGQGQPQHFGDGTRLSIL.

This chain joins TRBV5-1 and TRBJ2-1, with 9 bases that match TRBD2. This CDR3 region has 16 residues. In germline, CDR1 is SGHRS, CDR2 YFSETQ. The V and J ends lost 5 bases and 2 bases, in that order; junction bases with no gene match: 8. CDR3 residues: CASRPGASGAYNEQFF. CDR3 DNA: TGCGCCAGCAGACCCGGGGCTAGCGGGGCCTACAATGAGCAGTTCTTC. Full variable domain (rest looked up from reference TRBV5-1 and TRBJ2-1): KAGVTQTPRYLIKTRGQQVTLSCSPISGHRSVSWYQQTPGQGLQFLFEYFSETQRNKGNFPGRFSGRQFSNSRSEMNVSTLELGDSALYLCASRPGASGAYNEQFFGPGTRLTVL.

This clone was counted only a few times. The rearrangement uses TRBV29-1 and TRBJ2-7, with D possibly matching TRBD1 (6 bases). Trimming cost V 6 bases and J 3 bases, with 15 bases left between them. The germline gives CDR1 SQVTM, CDR2 ANQGSEA. The CDR3 runs to 13 residues. The CDR3 region has the DNA TGCAGCGTCCAGGGAACAGGGTACTACGAGCAGTACTTC. This gives the protein CSVQGTGYYEQYF.

This clone came up a few times. CDR3 bases: TGTGCCAGCGGCCCGGGACAGGGGTATGGGGCCAACGTCCTGACTTTC. It encodes CASGPGQGYGANVLTF. The chain employs TRBV2 and TRBJ2-6; 10 bases agree with TRBD1. The trim removed 8 bases at V and 3 bases at J, leaving 7 bases unmatched. CDR1 is SNHLY, CDR2 FYNNEI, per germline. The CDR3 is made up of 16 amino acids.

The gene calls are TRBV28 and TRBJ2-1; 15 bases are a match to TRBD2. Germline CDR1 is MDHEN and CDR2 is SYDVKM. The V gene end was trimmed by 3 bases and the J gene end by 0 bases; junction bases not matched to a gene: 6. The CDR3 is made up of 19 amino acids. CDR3 in DNA: TGTGCCAGCAGTTTGGGACTAGCGGGGGGCAGGAGCTCCTACAATGAGCAGTTCTTC. Its protein product is CASSLGLAGGRSSYNEQFF.

This sequence joins TRBV6-5 and TRBJ2-1; TRBD1 is a possible D gene (5 bases). The germline V gene has CDR1 MNHEY and CDR2 SVGAGI. V was pared by 7 bases and J by 15 bases, with 25 bases between. This CDR3 has 14 amino acids. CDR3 sequence: CASKFLRSGNPPFF. CDR3 DNA sequence: TGTGCCAGCAAATTCCTACGATCAGGGAATCCCCCGTTCTTC.

This chain joins TRBV7-2 and TRBJ1-2; 9 nucleotides match TRBD1. This CDR3 has 17 residues. The germline V gene has CDR1 SGHTA and CDR2 FQGNSA. V shed 5 bases and J 7 bases; nucleotides not matched to a gene: 17. The CDR3: CASSPYQRGTGWVGYTF. Here the CDR3 DNA reads TGTGCCAGCAGCCCCTATCAACGAGGGACAGGGTGGGTTGGCTACACCTTC.

This clone was observed a single time. The chain couples TRBV28 to TRBJ1-3; D is uncertain. Germline CDR1 is MDHEN and CDR2 is SYDVKM. V gave up 5 bases and J gave up 0 bases, with 17 bases separating them. The CDR3 covers 17 residues. Here the CDR3 reads CASSPGSLPTSGNTIYF. Written as DNA, the CDR3 is TGTGCCAGCAGTCCGGGGTCCCTTCCCACCTCTGGAAACACCATATATTTT.

This clone was picked up a small number of times. The rearrangement links TRBV20-1 to TRBJ2-7; D may be TRBD2 (6 bases). This CDR3 comprises 11 residues. Germline lookup yields CDR1 DFQATT and CDR2 SNEGSKA (reference sequence). V gave up 3 bases and J gave up 9 bases, with 12 bases separating them. In DNA, the CDR3 is TGCAGTGCTAGGGGGCGGGGACTGCAGTACTTC. Amino acids: CSARGRGLQYF.